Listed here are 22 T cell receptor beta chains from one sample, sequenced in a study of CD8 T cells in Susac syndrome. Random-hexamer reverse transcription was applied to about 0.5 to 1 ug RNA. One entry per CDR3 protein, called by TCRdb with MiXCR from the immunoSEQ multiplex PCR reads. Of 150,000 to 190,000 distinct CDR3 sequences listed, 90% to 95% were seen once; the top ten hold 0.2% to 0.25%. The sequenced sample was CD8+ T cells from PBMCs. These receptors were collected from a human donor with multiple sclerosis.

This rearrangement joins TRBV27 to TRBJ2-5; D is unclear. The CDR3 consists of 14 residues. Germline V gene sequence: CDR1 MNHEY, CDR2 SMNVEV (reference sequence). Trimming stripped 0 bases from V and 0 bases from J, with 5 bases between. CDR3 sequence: CASSLSTYQETQYF. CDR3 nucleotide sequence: TGTGCCAGCAGTTTATCGACATACCAAGAGACCCAGTACTTC.

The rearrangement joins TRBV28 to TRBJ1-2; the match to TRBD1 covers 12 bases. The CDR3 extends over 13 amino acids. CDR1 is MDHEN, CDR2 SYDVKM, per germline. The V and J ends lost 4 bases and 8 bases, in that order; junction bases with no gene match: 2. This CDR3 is CASSWDRGLGYTF. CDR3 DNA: TGTGCCAGCAGTTGGGACAGGGGGCTCGGCTACACCTTC.

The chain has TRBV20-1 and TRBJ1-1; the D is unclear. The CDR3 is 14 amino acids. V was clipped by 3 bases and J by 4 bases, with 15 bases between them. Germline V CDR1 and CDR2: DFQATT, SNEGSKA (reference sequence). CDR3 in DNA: TGCAGTGCTAGGGGTGTCGGGTTCGGCACTGAAGCTTTCTTT. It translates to CSARGVGFGTEAFF.

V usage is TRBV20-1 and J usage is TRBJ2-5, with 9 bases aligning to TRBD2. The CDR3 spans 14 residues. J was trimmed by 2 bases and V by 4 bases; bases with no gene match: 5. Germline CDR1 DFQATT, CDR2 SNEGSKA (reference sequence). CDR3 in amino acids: CSAKRGGVQETQYF. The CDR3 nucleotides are TGCAGTGCTAAGCGCGGGGGGGTTCAAGAGACCCAGTACTTC.

The CDR3 region has the DNA TGTGCCAGCGGGGGACAGGGGCACACAGATACGCAGTATTTT. Translated: CASGGQGHTDTQYF. The chain carries TRBV13 and TRBJ2-3, with TRBD1 matching over 10 bases. In germline, CDR1 is PRHDT, CDR2 FYEKMQ (reference sequence). Unmatched junction bases numbered 4, after V lost 8 bases and J lost 2 bases. The CDR3 length is 14 residues.

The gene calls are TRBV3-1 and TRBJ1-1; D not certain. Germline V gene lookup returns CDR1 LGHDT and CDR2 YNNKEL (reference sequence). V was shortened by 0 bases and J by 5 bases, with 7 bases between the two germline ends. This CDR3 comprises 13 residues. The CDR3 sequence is CASSQDWGTEAFF. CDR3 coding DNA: TGTGCCAGCAGCCAAGATTGGGGTACTGAAGCTTTCTTT.

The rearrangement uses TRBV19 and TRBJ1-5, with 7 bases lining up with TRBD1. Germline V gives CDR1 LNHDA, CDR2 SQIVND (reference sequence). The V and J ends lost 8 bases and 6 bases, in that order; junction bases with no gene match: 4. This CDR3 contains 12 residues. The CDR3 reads CASRSGGQPQHF. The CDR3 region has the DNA TGTGCCAGTCGTTCAGGGGGTCAGCCCCAGCATTTT.

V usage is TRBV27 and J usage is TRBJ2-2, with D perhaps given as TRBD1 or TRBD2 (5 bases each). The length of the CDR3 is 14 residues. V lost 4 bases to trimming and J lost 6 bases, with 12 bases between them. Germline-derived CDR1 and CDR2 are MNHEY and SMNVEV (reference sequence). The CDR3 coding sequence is TGTGCCAGCAGTTCCCGGGACCGAGCCGGGGAGCTGTTTTTT. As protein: CASSSRDRAGELFF.

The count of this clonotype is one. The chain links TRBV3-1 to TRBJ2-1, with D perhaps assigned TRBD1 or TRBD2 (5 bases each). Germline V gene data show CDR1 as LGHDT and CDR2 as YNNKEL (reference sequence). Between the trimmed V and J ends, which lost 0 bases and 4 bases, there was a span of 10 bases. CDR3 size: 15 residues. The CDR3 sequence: CASSQERGGYNEQFF. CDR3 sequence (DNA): TGTGCCAGCAGCCAAGAGAGGGGCGGTTACAATGAGCAGTTCTTC.

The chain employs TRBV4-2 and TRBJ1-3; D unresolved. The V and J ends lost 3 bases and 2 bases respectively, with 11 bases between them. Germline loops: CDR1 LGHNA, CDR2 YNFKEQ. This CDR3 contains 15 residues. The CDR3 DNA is TGTGCCAGCAGCCAGGCGCGACTGGCTGGAAACACCATATATTTT. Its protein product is CASSQARLAGNTIYF.

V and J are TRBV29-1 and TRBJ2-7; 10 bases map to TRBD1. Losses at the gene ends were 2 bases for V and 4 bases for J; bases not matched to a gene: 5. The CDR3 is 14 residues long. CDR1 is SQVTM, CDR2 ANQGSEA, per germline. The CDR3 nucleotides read TGCAGCGTTGAAAACGAGGGACAGGGGTACGAGCAGTACTTC. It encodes CSVENEGQGYEQYF.

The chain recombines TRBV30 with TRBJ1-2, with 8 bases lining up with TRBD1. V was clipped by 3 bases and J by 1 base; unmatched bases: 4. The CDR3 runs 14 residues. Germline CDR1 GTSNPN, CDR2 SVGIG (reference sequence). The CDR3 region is CAWRGQEFNYGYTF. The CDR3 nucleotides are TGTGCCTGGAGGGGACAGGAATTTAACTATGGCTACACCTTC. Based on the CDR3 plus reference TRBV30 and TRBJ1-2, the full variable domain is SQTIHQWPATLVQPVGSPLSLECTVEGTSNPNLYWYRQAAGRGLQLLFYSVGIGQISSEVPQNLSASRPQDRQFILSSKKLLLSDSGFYLCAWRGQEFNYGYTFGSGTRLTVV.

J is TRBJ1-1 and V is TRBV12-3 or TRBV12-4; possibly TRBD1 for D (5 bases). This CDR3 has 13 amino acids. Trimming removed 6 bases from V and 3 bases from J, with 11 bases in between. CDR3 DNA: TGTGCCAGCAGGCCCCGGGGCTACACTGAAGCTTTCTTT. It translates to CASRPRGYTEAFF.

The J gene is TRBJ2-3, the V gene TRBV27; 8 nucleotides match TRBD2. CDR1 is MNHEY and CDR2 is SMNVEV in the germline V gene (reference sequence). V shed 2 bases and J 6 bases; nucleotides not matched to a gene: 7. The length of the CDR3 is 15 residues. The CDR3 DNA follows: TGTGCCAGCAGTTTAACCGGGGGGGCCCGGGATACGCAGTATTTT. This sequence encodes CASSLTGGARDTQYF.

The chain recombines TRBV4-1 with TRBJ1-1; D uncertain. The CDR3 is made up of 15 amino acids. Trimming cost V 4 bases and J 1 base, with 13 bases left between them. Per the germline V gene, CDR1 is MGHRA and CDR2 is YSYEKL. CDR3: CASSPGGNGNTEAFF. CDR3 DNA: TGCGCCAGCAGCCCGGGCGGGAACGGGAACACTGAAGCTTTCTTT.

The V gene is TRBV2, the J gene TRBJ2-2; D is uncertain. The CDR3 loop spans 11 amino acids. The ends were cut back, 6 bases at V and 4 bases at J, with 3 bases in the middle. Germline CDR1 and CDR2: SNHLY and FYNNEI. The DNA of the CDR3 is TGTGCCAGCAGATCCACCGGGGAGCTGTTTTTT. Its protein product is CASRSTGELFF.

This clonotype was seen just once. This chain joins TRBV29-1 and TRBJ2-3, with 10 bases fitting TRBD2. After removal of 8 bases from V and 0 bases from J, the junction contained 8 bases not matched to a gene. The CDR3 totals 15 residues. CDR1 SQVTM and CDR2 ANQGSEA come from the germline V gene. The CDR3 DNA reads TGCAGCACCCGGGGGACTAGCGAGAGCACAGATACGCAGTATTTT. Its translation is CSTRGTSESTDTQYF.

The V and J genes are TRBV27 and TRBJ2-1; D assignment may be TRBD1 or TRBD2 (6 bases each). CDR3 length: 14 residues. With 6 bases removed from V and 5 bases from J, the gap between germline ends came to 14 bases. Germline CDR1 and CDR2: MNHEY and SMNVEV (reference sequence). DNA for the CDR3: TGTGCCAGCAGACACGGGGGCCCGAACAATGAGCAGTTCTTC. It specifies CASRHGGPNNEQFF.

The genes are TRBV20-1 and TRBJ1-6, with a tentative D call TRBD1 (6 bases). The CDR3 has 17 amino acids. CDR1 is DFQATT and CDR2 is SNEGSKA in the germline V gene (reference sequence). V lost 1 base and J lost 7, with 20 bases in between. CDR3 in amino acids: CSARALAAGGGNSPLHF. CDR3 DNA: TGCAGTGCTAGAGCCCTCGCCGCTGGGGGGGGCAATTCACCCCTCCACTTT.

CDR3 region: CASSLSNIRQVEGYTF. In nucleotides, the CDR3 is TGTGCCAGCAGTTTATCGAACATTCGACAGGTCGAGGGCTACACCTTC. This chain joins TRBV27 and TRBJ1-2; a possible D gene is TRBD1 (6 bases). This CDR3 contains 16 residues. The germline V gene has CDR1 MNHEY and CDR2 SMNVEV (reference sequence). V lost 0 bases to trimming and J lost 8 bases, with 19 bases between them.

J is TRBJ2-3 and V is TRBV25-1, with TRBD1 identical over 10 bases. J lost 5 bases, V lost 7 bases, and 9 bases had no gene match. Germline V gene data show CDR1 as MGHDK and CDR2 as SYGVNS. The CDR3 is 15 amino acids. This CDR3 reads CASTHRDRGIDTQYF. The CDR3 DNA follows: TGTGCCAGCACTCACCGGGACAGGGGAATAGATACGCAGTATTTT.

The DNA for the CDR3 is TGTGCCAGCAGCCCGACTCTTGCCGCTGAAGCTTTCTTT. Amino acid sequence: CASSPTLAAEAFF. This chain uses TRBV28 with TRBJ1-1; D call uncertain. The V end was cut by 6 bases, the J end by 6 bases, with 14 bases between. The CDR3 loop spans 13 amino acids. Germline lookup yields CDR1 MDHEN and CDR2 SYDVKM.